Each of the 3 T cell receptor beta chains below was sequenced from the same sample in a study of CD8 T cells in ankylosing spondylitis. One entry per CDR3 protein, called by TCRdb with MiXCR from the 5' RACE reads. Here the sample spans hundreds of thousands of distinct CDR3 sequences, 8% to 11% being singletons. Sequenced material: blood, either unsorted or a sorted T cell fraction (not recorded which). All receptors derive from a male donor with ankylosing spondylitis or in good health (not recorded which).

This clonotype was detected a few times. At one of its ends the junction is not consistent with the germline gene, which may arise from a read error. The J gene is TRBJ2-1, the V gene TRBV7-7, with 10 bases identical to TRBD2. Germline assignment: CDR1 SSHAT and CDR2 FNYEAQ (reference sequence). CDR3 length: 14 amino acids. The CDR3 region is CASSPGTSEGGQFF. The CDR3 DNA reads TGTGCTAGCAGCCCAGGGACTAGCGAGGGGGGGCAGTTCTTC.

Many counts were recorded for this clonotype. This chain joins TRBV5-1 and TRBJ1-6; a possible D gene is TRBD1 (5 bases). V shed 6 bases and J shed 5 bases, with 18 bases lying between them. This CDR3 region has 16 residues. CDR1 and CDR2 (germline): SGHRS, YFSETQ. The CDR3 reads CASKGTGASDNSPLHF. CDR3 sequence (DNA): TGCGCCAGCAAAGGTACAGGCGCTTCTGATAATTCACCCCTCCACTTT. Based on the CDR3 plus reference TRBV5-1 and TRBJ1-6, the full variable domain is KAGVTQTPRYLIKTRGQQVTLSCSPISGHRSVSWYQQTPGQGLQFLFEYFSETQRNKGNFPGRFSGRQFSNSRSEMNVSTLELGDSALYLCASKGTGASDNSPLHFGNGTRLTVT.

The gene calls are TRBV24-1 and TRBJ2-1, with D perhaps TRBD2 (5 bases). The CDR3 sequence is 18 residues long. The germline CDR1 and CDR2 sequences are KGHDR and SFDVKD. Trimming removed 9 bases at V and 0 bases at J, with 23 bases between. The CDR3 is CATRERPAVINSYNEQFF. The CDR3 region has the DNA TGTGCCACCCGGGAACGACCGGCGGTGATTAACTCCTACAATGAGCAGTTCTTC.